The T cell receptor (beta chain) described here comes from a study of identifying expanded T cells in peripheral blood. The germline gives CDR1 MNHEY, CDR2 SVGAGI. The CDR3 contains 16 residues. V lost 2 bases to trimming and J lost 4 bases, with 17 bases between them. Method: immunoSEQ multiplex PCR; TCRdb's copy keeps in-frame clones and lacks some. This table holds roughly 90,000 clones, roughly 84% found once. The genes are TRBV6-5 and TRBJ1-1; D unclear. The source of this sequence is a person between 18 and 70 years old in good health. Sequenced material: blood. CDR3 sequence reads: CASSYRYAPNPTEAFF. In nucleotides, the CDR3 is TGTGCCAGCAGTTACAGGTACGCTCCTAACCCCACTGAAGCTTTCTTT.